Each of the 28 T cell receptor beta chains below was sequenced from the same sample in a study of T-cell memory formation after mild COVID-19. Each CDR3 protein gets one entry after TCRdb re-called the 5' RACE reads with MiXCR. This repertoire shows about 280,000 distinct CDR3 sequences, approximately 8.4% found once; its top ten account for about 20%. The material sequenced was PBMCs or a T cell subset sorted from them (not recorded which). All receptors come from a young man who had mild COVID-19 (a few samples of this study predate the infection). Cell type and time point are not known.

This clonotype was seen at least ten times. J is TRBJ1-1 and V is TRBV7-9, with D unresolved. The V gene's germline CDR1 is SEHNR and CDR2 FQNEAQ (reference sequence). The V end lost 2 bases, the J end lost 8 bases, and 9 bases lay between the germline ends. The CDR3 has 12 residues. CDR3 region: CASSLRRSEAFF. The CDR3 nucleotides are TGTGCCAGCAGCTTACGCCGGTCCGAAGCTTTCTTT.

This clonotype was observed a handful of times. The chain joins TRBV5-4 to TRBJ2-7, with 9 bases identical to TRBD1. Trimming removed 4 bases from V and 5 bases from J; junction bases left unmatched: 7. Germline V gives CDR1 SGHNT, CDR2 YYREEE (reference sequence). This CDR3 is built from 14 residues. The CDR3, as DNA: TGTGCCAGCAGCAAGGGACAGGGTGGGCACGAGCAGTACGTC. It encodes CASSKGQGGHEQYV.

A few counts support this clonotype. This chain connects TRBV12-5 to TRBJ2-7; perhaps TRBD1 as D (6 bases). The V end was cut by 0 bases, the J end by 3 bases, with 18 bases between. The CDR3 has 17 amino acids. Germline V gene sequence: CDR1 LGHNT, CDR2 FRNRAP. This CDR3 reads CASGLVVMVDSVYEQYF. The CDR3 coding sequence is TGTGCTAGTGGTTTGGTGGTGATGGTGGACAGTGTCTACGAGCAGTACTTC.

Only a few counts were recorded for this clonotype. The chain combines TRBV30 with TRBJ2-7; D might be TRBD1 (5 bases). Trimming pared 2 bases from V and 4 bases from J, leaving 12 bases between. Germline V gene sequence: CDR1 GTSNPN, CDR2 SVGIG (reference sequence). The CDR3 runs 13 residues. The CDR3 is CAWSTRQSYEQYF. CDR3 bases: TGTGCCTGGAGTACCCGACAGTCTTACGAGCAGTACTTC.

This clonotype was seen only a few times. The chain uses TRBV11-2 and TRBJ1-4; D possibly corresponds to TRBD1 (6 bases). V was clipped by 5 bases and J by 4 bases, with 14 bases between them. CDR3 size: 15 residues. Germline V gives CDR1 SGHAT, CDR2 FQNNGV. CDR3 sequence: CASSTQGLGNEKLFF. CDR3 DNA sequence: TGTGCCAGCAGCACCCAGGGGTTGGGTAATGAAAAACTGTTTTTT.

This chain joins TRBV7-9 and TRBJ2-3; no firm D call. Germline loops: CDR1 SEHNR, CDR2 FQNEAQ (reference sequence). Trimming stripped 0 bases from V and 0 bases from J, with 7 bases between. The CDR3 runs to 15 residues. The CDR3 protein is CASSLARSSTDTQYF. CDR3 bases: TGTGCCAGCAGCTTAGCCAGATCTAGCACAGATACGCAGTATTTT.

J is TRBJ2-5 and V is TRBV6-2 or TRBV6-3, with unresolved D. Germline CDR1 MNHEY, CDR2 SVGEGT. V was pared by 0 bases and J by 3 bases, with 11 bases between. This CDR3 spans 15 amino acids. CDR3 loop: CASSYSTGLEETQYF. As DNA, the CDR3 is TGTGCCAGCAGTTACTCGACTGGGCTGGAAGAGACCCAGTACTTC.

Ten or more counts support this clonotype. The V and J genes are TRBV6-2 or TRBV6-3 and TRBJ2-7, with D perhaps TRBD1 (5 bases). V was trimmed by 4 bases and J by 3 bases, leaving 16 bases between them. The length of the CDR3 is 15 residues. Per germline, CDR1 MNHEY and CDR2 SVGEGT. The CDR3 DNA is TGTGCCAGCAGTTGGGGCAGGGAAGTTGACTACGAGCAGTACGTC. It yields the protein CASSWGREVDYEQYV.

V usage is TRBV11-3 and J usage is TRBJ2-3; weak D call: TRBD2 (6 bases). Trimming removed 5 bases from V and 7 bases from J, with 13 bases in between. The CDR3 is 13 residues long. Germline-derived CDR1 and CDR2 are SGHNT and YENEEA. CDR3 in amino acids: CASSLAEGNTQYF. The CDR3 coding sequence is TGTGCCAGCAGCCTCGCGGAGGGGAATACGCAGTATTTT. The variable domain in full, with the rest retrieved from reference TRBV11-3 and TRBJ2-3, is EAGVVQSPRYKIIEKKQPVAFWCNPISGHNTLYWYLQNLGQGPELLIRYENEEAVDDSQLPKDRFSAERLKGVDSTLKIQPAELGDSAVYLCASSLAEGNTQYFGPGTRLTVL.

This clonotype was seen ten or more times. This sequence joins TRBV6-4 and TRBJ2-1; the D gene is possibly TRBD2 (5 bases). The ends were cut back, 10 bases at V and 5 bases at J, with 15 bases in the middle. The germline V gene encodes CDR1 MRHNA and CDR2 SNTAGT. The CDR3 has 13 amino acids. In nucleotides, the CDR3 is TGTGCCACCGCCCCAGACTATGACAATGAGCAGTTCTTC. It encodes CATAPDYDNEQFF.

CDR3 amino acids: CASSRDRGYTGELFF. CDR3 DNA: TGTGCCAGCAGCCGGGACAGGGGGTACACCGGGGAGCTGTTTTTT. This chain links TRBV11-2 with TRBJ2-2, with 11 bases matching TRBD1. V shed 5 bases and J 3 bases; nucleotides not matched to a gene: 2. The CDR3 has 15 residues. Germline V lookup: CDR1 SGHAT, CDR2 FQNNGV.

The J gene is TRBJ2-2, the V gene TRBV6-5, with TRBD1 as a possible D gene (6 bases). Deletions cut 8 bases from V and 1 base from J, with 11 bases between. The germline V gene has CDR1 MNHEY and CDR2 SVGAGI. The CDR3 runs to 14 residues. CDR3 coding DNA: TGTGCCAGCCACGCGACAGGGAACACCGGGGAGCTGTTTTTT. Protein product: CASHATGNTGELFF.

This clonotype was seen only a few times. The chain joins TRBV4-1 to TRBJ1-2; D is ambiguous. Germline V gene sequence: CDR1 MGHRA, CDR2 YSYEKL. Trimming took 4 bases from V and 4 from J, leaving 7 bases between them. The CDR3 consists of 12 residues. The CDR3 spells CASSRDGYGYTF. The CDR3, as DNA: TGCGCCAGCAGCCGAGATGGCTATGGCTACACCTTC.

This clonotype has a handful of counts. This chain connects TRBV7-9 to TRBJ1-2, with D possibly TRBD1 on 6 matching bases. Germline CDR1 is SEHNR and CDR2 is FQNEAQ (reference sequence). CDR3 size: 15 residues. V lost 2 bases and J 6 bases, leaving 16 bases between the germline ends. The CDR3 coding sequence is TGTGCCAGCAGCTTACTTAGCTTTCAGGGGAATGGCTACACCTTC. It translates to CASSLLSFQGNGYTF.

A word on this clonotype: A much more abundant neighbour one base away suggests this may be a read error. The chain has TRBV6-2 or TRBV6-3 and TRBJ2-2; no firm D call. The V and J ends lost 2 bases and 5 bases respectively, with 6 bases between them. The CDR3 has 13 residues. Germline values: CDR1 MNHEY, CDR2 SVGEGT. CDR3 DNA sequence: TGTGCCAGCAGTTACGGGGAAACCGGGGAGCTGTTTTTT. This encodes CASSYGETGELFF.

This clonotype has only a few counts. The chain uses TRBV20-1 and TRBJ2-7, with unresolved D. Trimming left V 6 bases short and J 0 bases short, with 12 bases between. CDR1 and CDR2 from the germline V gene are DFQATT and SNEGSKA (reference sequence). This CDR3 has 13 amino acids. CDR3 in DNA: TGCAGTGCCACCCCCCGCAGCTCCTACGAGCAGTACTTC. Its translation is CSATPRSSYEQYF.

This clonotype was counted at least ten times. The chain joins TRBV7-6 to TRBJ2-1; no firm D call. The CDR3 loop spans 13 amino acids. The germline CDR1 and CDR2 sequences are SGHVS and FNYEAQ. Trimming pared 5 bases from V and 3 bases from J, leaving 8 bases between. CDR3 coding DNA: TGTGCCAGCAGCGTAGGGATCTACAATGAGCAGTTCTTC. It translates to CASSVGIYNEQFF. Full variable domain (rest looked up from reference TRBV7-6 and TRBJ2-1): GAGVSQSPRYKVTKRGQDVALRCDPISGHVSLYWYRQALGQGPEFLTYFNYEAQQDKSGLPNDRFSAERPEGSISTLTIQRTEQRDSAMYRCASSVGIYNEQFFGPGTRLTVL.

The V and J genes are TRBV6-5 and TRBJ2-3, with TRBD2 as a possible D gene (7 bases). The germline V gene has CDR1 MNHEY and CDR2 SVGAGI. V shed 2 bases and J shed 6 bases, with 12 bases lying between them. This CDR3 contains 14 residues. CDR3: CASSYLGGQDTQYF. CDR3 DNA sequence: TGTGCCAGCAGTTACCTCGGGGGGCAGGATACGCAGTATTTT.

The J gene is TRBJ2-7, the V gene TRBV5-1; TRBD1 aligns across 7 bases. The CDR3 totals 13 residues. The junction had 4 bases not matched to a gene; V was cut back by 7 bases and J by 0 bases. Per germline, CDR1 SGHRS and CDR2 YFSETQ. CDR3 coding DNA: TGCGCCAGCCTTGGACAGGACTCCTACGAGCAGTACTTC. Amino acid sequence: CASLGQDSYEQYF.

The chain carries TRBV6-2 or TRBV6-3 and TRBJ2-1; possibly TRBD1 or TRBD2 for D (5 bases each). The V end lost 2 bases, the J end lost 2 bases, and 10 bases lay between the germline ends. Germline values: CDR1 MNHEY, CDR2 SVGEGT. There are 15 residues in the CDR3. CDR3 bases: TGTGCCAGCAGTTACCGGGACGGAACCTACAATGAGCAGTTCTTC. Residues: CASSYRDGTYNEQFF.

J is TRBJ1-1 and V is TRBV5-4; 9 bases are a match to TRBD1. The germline V gene encodes CDR1 SGHNT and CDR2 YYREEE (reference sequence). V lost 4 bases, J lost 4 bases, and 11 bases stayed unmatched. The CDR3 totals 16 residues. The CDR3: CASSPWTGVVPTEAFF. For the CDR3, the DNA is TGTGCCAGCAGCCCCTGGACAGGGGTCGTGCCCACTGAAGCTTTCTTT.

The chain has TRBV20-1 and TRBJ2-7; TRBD2 agrees at 7 bases. Germline V lookup: CDR1 DFQATT, CDR2 SNEGSKA (reference sequence). V was clipped by 1 base and J by 7 bases; unmatched bases: 10. CDR3 length equals 14 residues. This chain's CDR3 is CSARGLADRLEQYV. CDR3 coding DNA: TGCAGTGCTAGAGGGCTAGCGGATCGCCTAGAGCAGTACGTC.

The gene calls are TRBV18 and TRBJ2-3; tentatively, D is TRBD2 (6 bases). The CDR3 extends over 13 amino acids. Between the trimmed V and J ends, which lost 0 bases and 12 bases, there was a span of 13 bases. The germline V gene has CDR1 KGHSH and CDR2 LQKENI. The CDR3 loop reads CASSPPGVRGQYF. The CDR3 region has the DNA TGTGCCAGCTCACCACCCGGCGTGCGGGGCCAGTATTTT. The complete variable domain, with remaining parts taken from reference TRBV18 and TRBJ2-3, reads NAGVMQNPRHLVRRRGQEARLRCSPMKGHSHVYWYRQLPEEGLKFMVYLQKENIIDESGMPKERFSAEFPKEGPSILRIQQVVRGDSAAYFCASSPPGVRGQYFGPGTRLTVL.

The V call is TRBV5-4, the J call TRBJ2-5; TRBD2 agrees at 9 bases. V trimming: 7 bases; J trimming: 4 bases; junction bases outside the gene matches: 11. Germline values: CDR1 SGHNT, CDR2 YYREEE (reference sequence). The CDR3 extends over 15 amino acids. This chain's CDR3 is CASSGRGSGGETQYF. For the CDR3, the DNA is TGTGCCAGCTCAGGCCGCGGTAGCGGGGGAGAGACCCAGTACTTC. Combining the CDR3 with reference TRBV5-4 and TRBJ2-5 gives the whole variable domain ETGVTQSPTHLIKTRGQQVTLRCSSQSGHNTVSWYQQALGQGPQFIFQYYREEENGRGNFPPRFSGLQFPNYSSELNVNALELDDSALYLCASSGRGSGGETQYFGPGTRLLVL.

This clonotype was observed a few times. This chain connects TRBV4-2 to TRBJ2-2; TRBD1 is a possible D gene (6 bases). The germline gives CDR1 LGHNA, CDR2 YNFKEQ. V was pared by 1 base and J by 6 bases, with 15 bases between. The length of the CDR3 is 16 residues. DNA of the CDR3: TGTGCCAGCAGCCAAGTGGTAGGACAGAGGCCCGGGGAGCTGTTTTTT. Residues: CASSQVVGQRPGELFF.

This clonotype was observed a handful of times. The rearrangement uses TRBV5-1 and TRBJ2-3; the D call may be TRBD1 or TRBD2 (5 bases each). This CDR3 is built from 13 residues. Deletions cut 5 bases from V and 4 bases from J, with 11 bases between. Per the germline V gene, CDR1 is SGHRS and CDR2 is YFSETQ. The DNA of the CDR3 is TGCGCCAGCAGGGAGATGGGGGCAGATACGCAGTATTTT. This translates into CASREMGADTQYF.

This clonotype was observed a few times. J is TRBJ2-4 and V is TRBV20-1; TRBD1 is a possible D gene (6 bases). Trimming removed 6 bases from V and 1 base from J, with 16 bases in between. The CDR3 runs 15 residues. The germline gives CDR1 DFQATT, CDR2 SNEGSKA (reference sequence). The CDR3 DNA is TGCAGTGCGATCGGTTCCCAGGGGGCCAAAAACATTCAGTACTTC. It yields the protein CSAIGSQGAKNIQYF.

The chain joins TRBV6-5 to TRBJ2-6; D possibly corresponds to TRBD1 (5 bases). V gave up 5 bases and J gave up 1 base, with 12 bases separating them. The germline gives CDR1 MNHEY, CDR2 SVGAGI. The length of the CDR3 is 16 residues. CDR3 sequence (DNA): TGTGCCAGCAGTCCGCGACAGAAGTCTGGGGCCAACGTCCTGACTTTC. Encoded protein: CASSPRQKSGANVLTF.